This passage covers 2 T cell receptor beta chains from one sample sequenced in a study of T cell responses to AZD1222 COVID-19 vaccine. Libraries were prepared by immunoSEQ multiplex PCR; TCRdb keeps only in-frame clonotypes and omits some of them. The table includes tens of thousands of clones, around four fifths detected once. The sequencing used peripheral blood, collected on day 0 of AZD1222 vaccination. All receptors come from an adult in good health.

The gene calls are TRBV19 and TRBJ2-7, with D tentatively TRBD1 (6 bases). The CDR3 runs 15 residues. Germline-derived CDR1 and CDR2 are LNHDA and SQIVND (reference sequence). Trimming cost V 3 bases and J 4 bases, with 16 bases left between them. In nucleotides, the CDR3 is TGTGCCAGTAGTATCTCCAGGGGAACTTTTTACGAGCAGTACTTC. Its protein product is CASSISRGTFYEQYF.

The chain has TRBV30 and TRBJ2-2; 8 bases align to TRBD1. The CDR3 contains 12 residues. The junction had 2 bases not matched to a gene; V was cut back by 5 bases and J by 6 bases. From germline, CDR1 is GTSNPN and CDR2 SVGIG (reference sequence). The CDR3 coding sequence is TGTGCCTGGGAACAGGGGGCCGGGGAGCTGTTTTTT. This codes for CAWEQGAGELFF. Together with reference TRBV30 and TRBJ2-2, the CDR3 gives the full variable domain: SQTIHQWPATLVQPVGSPLSLECTVEGTSNPNLYWYRQAAGRGLQLLFYSVGIGQISSEVPQNLSASRPQDRQFILSSKKLLLSDSGFYLCAWEQGAGELFFGEGSRLTVL.